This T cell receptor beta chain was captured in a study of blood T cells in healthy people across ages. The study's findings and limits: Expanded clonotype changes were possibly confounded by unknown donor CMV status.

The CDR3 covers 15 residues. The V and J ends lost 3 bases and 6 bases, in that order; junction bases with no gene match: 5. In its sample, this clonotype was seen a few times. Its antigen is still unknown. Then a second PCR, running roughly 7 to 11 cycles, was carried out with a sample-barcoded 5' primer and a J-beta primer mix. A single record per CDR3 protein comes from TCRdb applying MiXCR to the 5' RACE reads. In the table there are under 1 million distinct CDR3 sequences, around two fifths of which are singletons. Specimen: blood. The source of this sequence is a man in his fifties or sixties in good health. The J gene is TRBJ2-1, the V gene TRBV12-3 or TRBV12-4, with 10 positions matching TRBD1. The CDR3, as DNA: TGTGCCAGCAGTTTTCCCGGACAGGGGGGCAATGAGCAGTTCTTC. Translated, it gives CASSFPGQGGNEQFF.